This T cell receptor beta chain was documented in a study of OX40 agonist ivuxolimab in advanced cancers. Study information: Earlier anti-PD-1, anti-PD-L1 or anti-CTLA-4 therapy was permitted; about 39% had received some. Broader study findings: Both blood CD4+ and CD8+ T cells showed clonal growth by week 6 at 0.1 to 3.0 mg/kg. Undetermined was the antigen specificity of the expanded peripheral T cells.

Profiling relied on immunoSEQ multiplex PCR, and the TCRdb table lists in-frame clones only, not all of them. The table has tens of thousands of clones, around four fifths seen once; the top ten hold about 15%. Of note for this clone: Its antigen is not known.

V lost 3 bases, J lost 2 bases, and 7 bases lay in between. The CDR3 spans 12 residues. Germline values: CDR1 SQVTM, CDR2 ANQGSEA. V and J are TRBV29-1 and TRBJ1-1; a possible D gene is TRBD1 (5 bases). Here the sequenced sample was CD4+ or CD8+ T cells sorted from blood, taken in a trial of the OX40 agonist ivuxolimab. This sequence originates from an adult with an advanced solid tumor such as melanoma, head and neck, liver or kidney cancer. CDR3 nucleotides: TGCAGCGTTGACAGGGTCAACACTGAAGCTTTCTTT. Encoded protein: CSVDRVNTEAFF.